This T cell receptor beta chain derives from a study of cytomegalovirus exposure and HLA in healthy donors. Study results and caveats: Diagnosis of cytomegalovirus status made by the classifier reportedly showed high specificity and sensitivity.

PCR used 60 Vbeta primers and 13 Jbeta primers. Here immunoSEQ multiplex PCR was the method, and the copy in TCRdb shows in-frame clones only, minus some. This sample has some 59,000 clones, with 82% found just once. Points on this clone: Antigen unknown.

CDR1 is SGHNT and CDR2 is YYREEE in the germline V gene (reference sequence). V shed 4 bases and J shed 0 bases, with 20 bases lying between them. This CDR3 is 17 amino acids long. This sequence was found in a woman between 18 and 29 years old in good health and CMV-seronegative. The source material was PBMCs. J is TRBJ2-7 and V is TRBV5-4; possible D gene TRBD2, 5 bases. CDR3 coding DNA: TGTGCCAGCAGCATCGGACTTCCCGGGATGAGCTCCTACGAGCAGTACTTC. As protein: CASSIGLPGMSSYEQYF.